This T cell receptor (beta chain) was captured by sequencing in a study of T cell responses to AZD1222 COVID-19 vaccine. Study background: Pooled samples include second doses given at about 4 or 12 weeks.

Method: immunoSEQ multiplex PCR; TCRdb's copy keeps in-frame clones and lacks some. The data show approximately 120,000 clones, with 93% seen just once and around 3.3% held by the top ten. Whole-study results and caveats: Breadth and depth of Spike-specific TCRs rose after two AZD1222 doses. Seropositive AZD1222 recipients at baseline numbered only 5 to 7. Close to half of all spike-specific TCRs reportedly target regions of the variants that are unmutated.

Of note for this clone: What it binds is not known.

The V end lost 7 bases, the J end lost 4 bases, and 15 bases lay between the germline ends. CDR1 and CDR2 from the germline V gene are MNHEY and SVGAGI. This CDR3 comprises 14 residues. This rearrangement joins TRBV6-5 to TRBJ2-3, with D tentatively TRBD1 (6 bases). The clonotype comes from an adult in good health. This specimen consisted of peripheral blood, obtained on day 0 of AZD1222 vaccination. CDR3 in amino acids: CASTLRQVADTQYF. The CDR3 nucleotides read TGTGCCAGCACCTTAAGACAGGTGGCAGATACGCAGTATTTT.